This passage covers 30 T cell receptor beta chains from one sample sequenced in a study of beta chain features in type 1 diabetes. Of the isolated RNA, all was reverse transcribed, and so the sequenced material was expressed TCRB transcripts. TCRdb's table, derived via immunoSEQ multiplex PCR, lists solely in-frame clones and lacks some. The table shows 400,000 to 450,000 clones, with more than 11% occurring only once. Material: naive CD4+ T cells from blood. All receptors derive from a man under 40 in good health.

This clone was recorded many times. The rearrangement links TRBV21-1 to TRBJ2-7. TRBV21-1 is tagged as a pseudogene. CDR3 length equals 13 residues. CDR3: CASISAVTYEQYV. CDR3 in DNA: TGTGCCAGCATCTCAGCAGTTACCTACGAGCAGTACGTC.

The CDR3 DNA follows: TGTGCCAGCAGCCCTCCAGGGGGCCAAGAGACCCAGTACTTC. Protein: CASSPPGGQETQYF. This chain uses TRBV7-8 with TRBJ2-5, with 7 bases that match TRBD1. CDR3 length equals 14 residues. Germline-derived CDR1 and CDR2 are SGHVS and FQNEAQ. J was trimmed by 1 base and V by 5 bases; bases with no gene match: 4.

Comment on this clone: This sample also contains other DNA sequences that code for the same CDR3. The CDR3 loop reads CASSPGPGNTIYF. The CDR3 nucleotides are TGTGCCAGCAGCCCCGGCCCTGGAAACACCATATATTTT. V usage is TRBV7-3 and J usage is TRBJ1-3; D unclear. Germline V gives CDR1 SGHTA, CDR2 FQGTGA. Between the trimmed V and J ends, which lost 5 bases and 2 bases, there was a span of 7 bases. The CDR3 has 13 residues.

V gene TRBV29-1 combines with J gene TRBJ2-1; TRBD2 might be the D (5 bases). The CDR3 is 12 amino acids. Germline CDR1 SQVTM, CDR2 ANQGSEA. With 7 bases removed from V and 10 bases from J, the gap between germline ends came to 17 bases. This chain's CDR3 is CSAGVSSGEQFF. CDR3 sequence (DNA): TGCAGCGCCGGGGTGAGCAGTGGGGAGCAGTTCTTC.

This chain joins TRBV10-3 and TRBJ2-7; either TRBD1 or TRBD2 may supply D (6 bases each). This CDR3 comprises 17 residues. Trimming left V 3 bases short and J 0 bases short, with 18 bases between. Germline V gene data show CDR1 as ENHRY and CDR2 as SYGVKD. The CDR3, as DNA: TGTGCCATCAGTGAACCTGGGGGGCGAGTAATCTCCTACGAGCAGTACTTC. Encoded protein: CAISEPGGRVISYEQYF.

This clone has just a few counts. The J gene is TRBJ2-1, the V gene TRBV6-5; D unclear. The CDR3 is made up of 13 amino acids. V lost 7 bases and J lost 2, with 9 bases in between. Germline-derived CDR1 and CDR2 are MNHEY and SVGAGI. As DNA, the CDR3 is TGTGCCAGCACGAAGGGCACCTACAATGAGCAGTTCTTC. This sequence encodes CASTKGTYNEQFF.

This clone has more than one count but fewer than ten. The gene calls are TRBV5-6 and TRBJ2-7; no definite D call. V was clipped by 2 bases and J by 2 bases, with 11 bases between them. The germline V gene has CDR1 SGHDT and CDR2 YYEEEE. This CDR3 contains 14 residues. CDR3 in amino acids: CASSFLGPTYEQYV. In DNA, the CDR3 is TGTGCCAGCAGCTTCCTAGGCCCTACCTACGAGCAGTACGTC.

The V call is TRBV2, the J call TRBJ1-4, with D unresolved. Germline V CDR1 and CDR2: SNHLY, FYNNEI. This CDR3 contains 12 residues. V gave up 2 bases and J gave up 8 bases, with 6 bases separating them. The CDR3 DNA follows: TGTGCCAGCAGTGAAACGCAGGAAAAACTGTTTTTT. Encoded protein: CASSETQEKLFF. Supplemented by reference TRBV2 and TRBJ1-4, the full variable domain reads EPEVTQTPSHQVTQMGQEVILRCVPISNHLYFYWYRQILGQKVEFLVSFYNNEISEKSEIFDDQFSVERPDGSNFTLKIRSTKLEDSAMYFCASSETQEKLFFGSGTQLSVL.

The V gene is TRBV18, the J gene TRBJ2-7, with 8 positions matching TRBD1. CDR3 length: 15 amino acids. The junction had 12 bases not matched to a gene; V was cut back by 5 bases and J by 6 bases. Germline V gene sequence: CDR1 KGHSH, CDR2 LQKENI. The CDR3 DNA is TGTGCCAGCTCAGAGCTCCAGGGGGCGCGGGGCGAGCAGTACTTC. It yields the protein CASSELQGARGEQYF.

V is TRBV29-1 and J is TRBJ2-5; 9 bases are shared with TRBD1. Germline lookup yields CDR1 SQVTM and CDR2 ANQGSEA. V lost 6 bases to trimming and J lost 4 bases; unmatched junction nucleotides: 6. The CDR3 is made up of 13 amino acids. In DNA form, the CDR3 reads TGCAGCGTCGAGACAGGGGGTCGAGAGACCCAGTACTTC. It encodes CSVETGGRETQYF.

This clone was observed at least ten times. CDR3 sequence: CAILSGANVLTF. CDR3 in DNA: TGTGCCATTCTCTCTGGGGCCAACGTCCTGACTTTC. The chain links TRBV10-3 to TRBJ2-6; D is ambiguous. The V end was cut by 9 bases, the J end by 0 bases, with 3 bases between. Per germline, CDR1 ENHRY and CDR2 SYGVKD. The CDR3 sequence is 12 residues long.

This clone was recorded once. The chain links TRBV29-1 to TRBJ2-3; D may be TRBD1 (5 bases). Germline lookup yields CDR1 SQVTM and CDR2 ANQGSEA. Trimming took off 4 bases at V and 2 bases at J, with 19 bases between the two ends. The CDR3 has 16 amino acids. The CDR3 loop is CSVAFPRVSPTDTQYF. CDR3 DNA: TGCAGCGTTGCCTTTCCCAGGGTTTCCCCCACAGATACGCAGTATTTT.

This clone was seen only a few times. V is TRBV7-2 and J is TRBJ2-5; the D is unclear. CDR1 is SGHTA, CDR2 FQGNSA, per germline. Deletions cut 2 bases from V and 6 bases from J, with 4 bases between. CDR3 length: 11 residues. CDR3 sequence reads: CASSLSKTQYF. The DNA of the CDR3 is TGTGCCAGCAGCTTAAGTAAGACCCAGTACTTC.

This clone was counted between two and nine times. The J gene is TRBJ1-2, the V gene TRBV4-1; D remains unclear. The V end was cut by 3 bases, the J end by 0 bases, with 11 bases between. CDR1 and CDR2 (germline): MGHRA, YSYEKL. This CDR3 contains 15 residues. CDR3 in amino acids: CASSQDDRTNYGYTF. CDR3 nucleotide sequence: TGCGCCAGCAGCCAGGATGATCGTACTAACTATGGCTACACCTTC.

This clone was seen many times. The V and J genes are TRBV5-1 and TRBJ2-1, with a possible D match to TRBD1 (6 bases). The CDR3 is 13 residues long. Trimming stripped 0 bases from V and 5 bases from J, with 6 bases between. Per the germline V gene, CDR1 is SGHRS and CDR2 is YFSETQ. CDR3 sequence (DNA): TGCGCCAGCAGCTTGGCAGGGGACAATGAGCAGTTCTTC. Encoded protein: CASSLAGDNEQFF.

The chain employs TRBV4-2 and TRBJ2-1, with TRBD2 matching over 10 bases. The ends lost 0 bases at V and 7 bases at J; junction bases unmatched: 9. Germline assignment: CDR1 LGHNA and CDR2 YNFKEQ. The length of the CDR3 is 17 residues. The CDR3 nucleotides read TGTGCCAGCAGCCAAGATCTAGCGGGAGCGTCGGATAATGAGCAGTTCTTC. As protein: CASSQDLAGASDNEQFF.

This clone was seen only a few times. This rearrangement joins TRBV29-1 to TRBJ2-5; either TRBD1 or TRBD2 may fit D (5 bases each). V was trimmed by 3 bases and J by 5 bases, leaving 37 bases between them. This CDR3 is 21 amino acids long. Germline V gene sequence: CDR1 SQVTM, CDR2 ANQGSEA. DNA of the CDR3: TGCAGCGTTGAGGAAAATGTAGTACCAAATGGGGACCTCTGGCCCCGCGAGACCCAGTACTTC. Translating it yields CSVEENVVPNGDLWPRETQYF. The full variable domain, in which reference TRBV29-1 and TRBJ2-5 provide the parts outside the CDR3, is SAVISQKPSRDICQRGTSLTIQCQVDSQVTMMFWYRQQPGQSLTLIATANQGSEATYESGFVIDKFPISRPNLTFSTLTVSNMSPEDSSIYLCSVEENVVPNGDLWPRETQYFGPGTRLLVL.

In regard to this clone: Other DNA variants within this sample encode the same CDR3. This chain joins TRBV9 and TRBJ2-2, with D uncertain. Germline CDR1 and CDR2: SGDLS and YYNGEE. This CDR3 is 15 amino acids long. Trimming left V 0 bases short and J 0 bases short, with 6 bases between. CDR3 sequence reads: CASSVGAANTGELFF. The CDR3 DNA follows: TGTGCCAGCAGCGTAGGTGCAGCGAACACCGGGGAGCTGTTTTTT.

This clone came up many times. The V and J genes are TRBV16 and TRBJ1-1; the match to TRBD1 covers 11 bases. The CDR3 consists of 14 residues. Trimming cost V 4 bases and J 6 bases; bases outside gene matches: 4. The germline CDR1 and CDR2 sequences are KGHSY and FQNENV. The CDR3 sequence: CASSPGQGASEAFF. The CDR3 DNA reads as TGTGCCAGCAGCCCCGGACAGGGGGCTTCTGAAGCTTTCTTT.

The chain is built from TRBV14 and TRBJ2-7, with D perhaps matching TRBD1 or TRBD2 (6 bases each). The CDR3 contains 17 residues. Germline V gene sequence: CDR1 SGHDN, CDR2 FVKESK. Trimming shortened V by 2 bases and J by 3 bases, and 20 bases separated the two germline ends. The CDR3 protein is CASSQKPGSGASYEQYF. The DNA for the CDR3 is TGTGCCAGCAGCCAAAAGCCCGGATCGGGGGCAAGCTACGAGCAGTACTTC.

This clone was seen more than once but under ten times. The V call is TRBV7-3, the J call TRBJ2-2; 10 bases are shared with TRBD2. CDR3 length: 15 amino acids. With 5 bases clipped from V and 4 bases from J, the junction kept 4 bases outside the gene matches. The germline gives CDR1 SGHTA, CDR2 FQGTGA. The chain's CDR3 is CASSLTSGVTGELFF. Written as DNA, the CDR3 is TGTGCCAGCAGCCTTACTAGCGGGGTCACCGGGGAGCTGTTTTTT.

The rearrangement uses TRBV18 and TRBJ2-7; a weak D match, TRBD1 (5 bases). V lost 3 bases and J 6 bases, leaving 12 bases between the germline ends. In germline, CDR1 is KGHSH, CDR2 LQKENI. The CDR3 is 13 amino acids. The CDR3 sequence is CASSPGQGSEQYV. The DNA of the CDR3 is TGTGCCAGCTCACCGGGCCAGGGCAGCGAGCAGTACGTC.

The rearrangement links TRBV6-6 to TRBJ2-7; D is possibly TRBD2 (5 bases). The V and J ends lost 2 bases and 3 bases respectively, with 5 bases between them. CDR1 and CDR2 (germline): MNHNY, SVGAGI (reference sequence). The CDR3 contains 12 residues. CDR3: CASSYEGYEQYV. DNA of the CDR3: TGTGCCAGCAGTTACGAGGGCTACGAGCAGTACGTC.

The table lists this clone with a few counts. The chain joins TRBV7-9 to TRBJ2-3; 7 positions match TRBD2. Germline CDR1 reads SEHNR; CDR2 reads FQNEAQ (reference sequence). V dropped 0 bases and J dropped 4; count of bases not matched to a gene: 1. The CDR3 totals 14 residues. CDR3 DNA sequence: TGTGCCAGCAGCTTAGCTAGCGGGCCAGATACGCAGTATTTT. The encoded protein is CASSLASGPDTQYF.

The chain combines TRBV5-1 with TRBJ2-1; D tentatively reads TRBD1 or TRBD2 (6 bases each). Germline V CDR1 and CDR2: SGHRS, YFSETQ. The ends were cut back, 1 base at V and 5 bases at J, with 13 bases in the middle. The CDR3 has 15 residues. The CDR3 region has the DNA TGCGCCAGCAGCTTGATAAAAGGGGGGAACAATGAGCAGTTCTTC. This codes for CASSLIKGGNNEQFF. Looking up the rest from reference TRBV5-1 and TRBJ2-1 gives the full variable domain: KAGVTQTPRYLIKTRGQQVTLSCSPISGHRSVSWYQQTPGQGLQFLFEYFSETQRNKGNFPGRFSGRQFSNSRSEMNVSTLELGDSALYLCASSLIKGGNNEQFFGPGTRLTVL.

This chain uses TRBV7-8 with TRBJ2-7; 7 bases match TRBD1. Germline-derived CDR1 and CDR2 are SGHVS and FQNEAQ. Trimming removed 6 bases from V and 0 bases from J; junction bases left unmatched: 2. The CDR3 spans 13 residues. This chain's CDR3 is CASSRDSSYEQYV. CDR3 DNA sequence: TGTGCCAGCAGTAGGGACAGCTCCTACGAGCAGTACGTC.

The CDR3 DNA reads TGTGCCAGCAGTGAATGCCCGACAGGGCAGGTAGTC. Residues: CASSECPTGQVV. V gene TRBV25-1 combines with J gene TRBJ2-7; 7 bases fit TRBD1. The CDR3 has 12 amino acids. CDR1 is MGHDK, CDR2 SYGVNS, per germline.

The V call is TRBV5-6, the J call TRBJ2-3; a weak D match, TRBD1 (6 bases). Germline loops: CDR1 SGHDT, CDR2 YYEEEE. Between the trimmed V and J ends, which lost 1 base and 2 bases, there was a span of 8 bases. CDR3 length: 14 residues. In DNA, the CDR3 is TGTGCCAGCAGCTTGCGGGACACCACAGATACGCAGTATTTT. Translated: CASSLRDTTDTQYF.

The rearrangement links TRBV6-5 to TRBJ2-3; the match to TRBD2 covers 9 bases. The junction had 5 bases not matched to a gene; V was cut back by 6 bases and J by 4 bases. The germline CDR1 and CDR2 sequences are MNHEY and SVGAGI. The CDR3 consists of 14 residues. CDR3 nucleotides: TGTGCCAGCAGCCGCGGGGGGGGATCAGATACGCAGTATTTT. Its translation is CASSRGGGSDTQYF.

The rearrangement uses TRBV10-3 and TRBJ2-2, with D unclear. The CDR3 has 14 amino acids. V lost 7 bases, J lost 6 bases, and 15 bases lay in between. CDR1 and CDR2 (germline): ENHRY, SYGVKD. CDR3 residues: CAITRSLGAGELFF. Written as DNA, the CDR3 is TGTGCCATCACGAGGTCCCTAGGTGCCGGGGAGCTGTTTTTT.